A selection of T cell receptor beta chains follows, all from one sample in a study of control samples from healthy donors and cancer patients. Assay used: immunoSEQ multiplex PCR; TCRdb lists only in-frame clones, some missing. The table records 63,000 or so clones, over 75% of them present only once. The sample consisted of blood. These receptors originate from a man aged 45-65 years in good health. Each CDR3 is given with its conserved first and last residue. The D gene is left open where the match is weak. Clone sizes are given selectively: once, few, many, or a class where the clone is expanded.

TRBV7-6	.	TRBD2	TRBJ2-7	TGTGCCAGCAGCTCCCTCGCGGGAGGGTCCGTCCACGAGCAGTACTTC	CASSSLAGGSVHEQYF
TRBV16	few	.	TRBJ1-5	TGTGCCAGCAGCCAACCGGACTGGGGCAATCAGCCCCAGCATTTT	CASSQPDWGNQPQHF
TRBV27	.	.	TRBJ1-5	TGTGCCAGCAGTTTCCTCGGAGGTCAGCCCCAGCATTTT	CASSFLGGQPQHF
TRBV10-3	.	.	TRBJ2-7	TGTGCCATCAGCGGACGGGACGAGCAGTACTTC	CAISGRDEQYF
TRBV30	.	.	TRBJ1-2	TGTGCCTGGAGTGTAATCGGTGGCTACACCTTC	CAWSVIGGYTF
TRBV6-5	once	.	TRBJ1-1	TGTGCCAGCAGTTACTGGGCAGGGCGAGGGACTGAAGCTTTCTTT	CASSYWAGRGTEAFF
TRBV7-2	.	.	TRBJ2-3	TGTGCCAGCAGCATACAGACAGGTCGCACAGATACGCAGTATTTT	CASSIQTGRTDTQYF
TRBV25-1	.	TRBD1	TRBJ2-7	TGTGCCAGCAGTGATCACCGGGACAGAGACCTAGGGGAGCAGTACTTC	CASSDHRDRDLGEQYF
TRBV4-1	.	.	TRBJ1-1	TGCGCCAGCAGCCAAGAACCTGGGCCTCCGAACACTGAAGCTTTCTTT	CASSQEPGPPNTEAFF
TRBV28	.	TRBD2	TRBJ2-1	TGTGCCAGCAGTCTAGCGGGGGCCAACAATGAGCAGTTCTTC	CASSLAGANNEQFF
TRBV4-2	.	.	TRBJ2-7	TGTGCCAGCAGCCAAGACCTCGGGGAGTCCTACGAGCAGTACTTC	CASSQDLGESYEQYF
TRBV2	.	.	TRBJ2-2	TGTGCCAGCAGTCGAGACAGGAACACCGGGGAGCTGTTTTTT	CASSRDRNTGELFF
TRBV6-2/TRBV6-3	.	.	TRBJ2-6	TGTGCCACCACCCCCCAGGAGGCCAACGTCCTGACTTTC	CATTPQEANVLTF
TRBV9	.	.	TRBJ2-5	TGTGCCAGCAGCGTAGCTTTGGGGGACACAGAGACCCAGTACTTC	CASSVALGDTETQYF
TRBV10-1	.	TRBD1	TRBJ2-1	TGCGCCAGGAAATCCGGGACAGGTAGTTATGAGCAGTTCTTC	CARKSGTGSYEQFF